These 17 T cell receptor beta chains originate from one sample sequenced in a study of tumor and adjacent non-tumor tissue in lung cancer. The library came from three nested PCR rounds adapted from ARM-PCR protocols. MiXCR, run by TCRdb on the multiplex PCR reads, gives a single entry per CDR3 protein. The table records tens of thousands of distinct CDR3 sequences, about 70% of them present only once. The template was RNA from unsorted bulk tissue. The sample was lung tumor tissue. The receptors shown here come from a man aged 60 to 75 with non-small cell lung cancer.

This clonotype was counted only a few times. This chain connects TRBV24-1 to TRBJ2-2; 7 bases map to TRBD1. Trimming at V came to 9 bases and at J to 2 bases, leaving 8 bases not matched to a gene. Looked up from germline, CDR1 is KGHDR and CDR2 is SFDVKD. The CDR3 contains 15 residues. CDR3 protein: CATQGDSFNTGELFF. CDR3 bases: TGTGCCACCCAGGGGGACAGCTTTAACACCGGGGAGCTGTTTTTT.

The table lists this clonotype with a count of one. Without the conserved terminal phenylalanine or tryptophan, this CDR3 likely stems from a read error. CDR3 nucleotide sequence: TGCGCCAGCGGCCAAGTTGGGGGGACTGAAGCTTTCTCT. It encodes CASGQVGGTEAFS. J is TRBJ1-1 and V is TRBV4-1, with a weak D call TRBD1 (5 bases). Germline values: CDR1 MGHRA, CDR2 YSYEKL. The CDR3 is 13 residues long.

As to this clonotype: At one end, the junction sequence differs from germline, possibly due to a read error. The genes are TRBV11-3 and TRBJ2-2; 9 bases are shared with TRBD1. Germline V lookup: CDR1 SGHNT, CDR2 YENEEA. The length of the CDR3 is 15 residues. The CDR3 here is CASNRDRALTRELFF. CDR3 DNA sequence: TGTGCCAGCAACAGGGACAGGGCTCTCACCAGGGAGCTGTTTTTT.

Concerning this clonotype itself: The germline gene is not matched at one end of the junction; a read error may be the cause. The chain couples TRBV29-1 to TRBJ2-1; D may be TRBD2 (6 bases). This CDR3 contains 16 residues. The germline V gene has CDR1 SQVTM and CDR2 ANQGSEA. CDR3 in amino acids: CSVTGGAGSSYKEQFF. The CDR3 DNA is TGCAGCGTTACTGGTGGGGCCGGGAGCTCCTACAAAGAGCAGTTCTTC.

Remarks on this clonotype: The CDR3 does not close with the conserved phenylalanine or tryptophan, likely indicating a read error. J is TRBJ2-7 and V is TRBV28, with TRBD1 identical over 11 bases. This CDR3 comprises 17 residues. Germline-derived CDR1 and CDR2 are MDHEN and SYDVKM. The V and J ends lost 8 bases and 2 bases, in that order; junction bases with no gene match: 14. In DNA form, the CDR3 reads TGTGCCAGCTGTCCTGGACAGGGGGCCGGGCCAGCCTACGAGCAGTACCTC. This translates into CASCPGQGAGPAYEQYL.

A remark on this clonotype: It may be a read error: a sequence one base away is much more abundant. The chain recombines TRBV12-3 or TRBV12-4 with TRBJ2-5; 10 nucleotides align to TRBD1. The CDR3 runs 16 residues. The DNA of the CDR3 is TGTGCCAGCAGTTTACGACAGGGGGCGCGATTAGAGACCCGGTACTTC. This gives the protein CASSLRQGARLETRYF.

This chain joins TRBV6-6 and TRBJ2-7; 7 nucleotides align to TRBD2. Germline-derived CDR1 and CDR2 are MNHNY and SVGAGI (reference sequence). J lost 0 bases, V lost 7 bases, and 9 bases had no gene match. The CDR3 sequence is 15 residues long. This CDR3 reads CASKARGDYSYEQYF. CDR3 in DNA: TGTGCCAGCAAAGCTCGGGGGGACTACTCCTACGAGCAGTACTTC.

On this clonotype: A read error is likely, as this CDR3 ends without the conserved phenylalanine or tryptophan. The chain links TRBV20-1 to TRBJ2-5; D gene uncertain. There are 13 residues in the CDR3. In germline, CDR1 is DFQATT, CDR2 SNEGSKA (reference sequence). Trimming took off 1 base at V and 5 bases at J, with 11 bases between the two ends. The DNA for the CDR3 is TGCAGTGCTAGAGCTGGGATGGTGGAGACCCAGTACTCC. Amino acid sequence: CSARAGMVETQYS.

Note on this clonotype: A read error may be the cause here, since a much bigger clone is one base away. This chain links TRBV5-6 with TRBJ2-7; D is possibly TRBD1 (6 bases). CDR1 is SGHDT and CDR2 is YYEEEE in the germline V gene. CDR3 length: 15 residues. CDR3 loop: CAGSFRTANPYEQYF. CDR3 nucleotide sequence: TGTGCCGGCAGCTTCAGGACAGCGAACCCCTACGAGCAGTACTTC.

This clonotype was counted once. The final CDR3 position lacks the conserved phenylalanine or tryptophan, pointing to a likely read error. J is TRBJ1-1 and V is TRBV7-9, with a possible D match to TRBD1 (5 bases). This CDR3 has 18 residues. From germline, CDR1 is SEHNR and CDR2 FQNEAQ (reference sequence). The ends were cut back, 1 base at V and 3 bases at J, with 21 bases in the middle. DNA of the CDR3: TGTGCCAGCAGCTTAGATGGGGGGGGACCCAACGATGACACTGAAGCTTTCTCT. The encoded protein is CASSLDGGGPNDDTEAFS.

As regards this clonotype: A junction end diverges from the germline sequence, so it may reflect a read error. The V gene is TRBV12-3 or TRBV12-4, the J gene TRBJ2-6, with D possibly TRBD2 on 6 matching bases. The CDR3 length is 17 residues. CDR3 bases: TGCGCCAGCAGTCCTGGGACTTCTGTCTCTCTGGCCAACGTCCTGACTTTC. It specifies CASSPGTSVSLANVLTF.

Concerning this clonotype itself: At one end the junction does not follow the germline gene, possibly because of a read error. The chain uses TRBV5-4 and TRBJ2-5; D is perhaps TRBD2 (6 bases). CDR3 size: 13 residues. Per the germline V gene, CDR1 is SGHNT and CDR2 is YYREEE (reference sequence). The CDR3 DNA sequence: TGTGCCATCAGCTTAGGCGGGAAAGGGACCCAGTACTTC. Translated: CAISLGGKGTQYF.

This clonotype was detected once. The V gene is TRBV29-1, the J gene TRBJ1-5; possibly TRBD1 for D (6 bases). V lost 0 bases and J lost 7, with 10 bases in between. CDR1 and CDR2 (germline): SQVTM, ANQGSEA. The CDR3 length is 13 residues. In nucleotides, the CDR3 is TGCAGCGTTGAAGAACAGGGAGGGCAGCCCCAGCATTTT. Its protein is CSVEEQGGQPQHF.

In its sample, this clonotype was seen many times. The V call is TRBV20-1, the J call TRBJ2-5; 10 bases are a match to TRBD2. The germline CDR1 and CDR2 sequences are DFQATT and SNEGSKA (reference sequence). V gave up 5 bases and J gave up 5 bases; unmatched junction bases: 14. The CDR3 covers 16 residues. The CDR3 DNA follows: TGCAGTGCTCCAAAGGGTAGCGGGAGGAGTCGGGAGACCCAGTACTTC. Translated: CSAPKGSGRSRETQYF.

With regard to this clonotype: One end of the junction does not line up with germline, which may come from a read error. This rearrangement joins TRBV5-6 to TRBJ1-2; D ambiguous. Germline loops: CDR1 SGHDT, CDR2 YYEEEE. The CDR3 runs to 13 residues. DNA of the CDR3: TGTGCCAGCAGCTTGGAGGGAACCTATGTCTACACATTC. Translation: CASSLEGTYVYTF.

Points on this clonotype: A much larger clone lies one base from this, so it may be a read error. The chain employs TRBV20-1 and TRBJ2-3; maybe TRBD2 (6 bases). The CDR3 is made up of 16 amino acids. Germline CDR1 DFQATT, CDR2 SNEGSKA (reference sequence). CDR3 amino acids: CNAPRLDAVLSDTQYF. In DNA form, the CDR3 reads TGCAATGCTCCCAGACTAGATGCGGTATTGTCAGATACGCAGTATTTT.

The genes are TRBV12-3 or TRBV12-4 and TRBJ1-3; no reliable D call. This CDR3 has 11 amino acids. Trimming cost V 5 bases and J 9 bases, with 8 bases left between them. The CDR3, as DNA: TGTGCCAGCAGTATACGAAGCACCATATATTTT. This sequence encodes CASSIRSTIYF.